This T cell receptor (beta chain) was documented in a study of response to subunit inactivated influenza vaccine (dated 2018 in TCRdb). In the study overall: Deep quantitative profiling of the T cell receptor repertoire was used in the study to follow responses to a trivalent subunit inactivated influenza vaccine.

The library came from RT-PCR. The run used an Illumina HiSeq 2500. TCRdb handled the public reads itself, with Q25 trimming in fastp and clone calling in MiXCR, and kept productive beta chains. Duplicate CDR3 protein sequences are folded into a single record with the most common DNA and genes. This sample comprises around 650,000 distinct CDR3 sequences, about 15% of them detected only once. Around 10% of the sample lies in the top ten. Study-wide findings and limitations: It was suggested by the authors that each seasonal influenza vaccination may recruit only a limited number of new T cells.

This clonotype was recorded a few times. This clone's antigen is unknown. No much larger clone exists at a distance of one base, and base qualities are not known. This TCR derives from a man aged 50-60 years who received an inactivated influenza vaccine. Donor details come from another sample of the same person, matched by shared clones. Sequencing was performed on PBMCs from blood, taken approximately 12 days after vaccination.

The CDR3 protein: CASSLIAGGPRFEQFF. DNA sequence: TGCGCCAGCAGCCTAATAGCGGGAGGTCCAAGGTTTGAGCAGTTCTTC. The V and J genes are TRBV5-1 and TRBJ2-1, with 10 central nucleotides matching TRBD2. From a lookup of the germline V gene, CDR1 and CDR2 are SGHRS and YFSETQ. The CDR3 contains 16 residues, cysteine and phenylalanine counted. Kept here is only the CDR3 DNA, which spans 48 bases and is read in frame from base 1. V has 4 bases trimmed and J has 9 bases trimmed; junction bases matching no gene number 13.